The sequence of this TCR beta chain was determined in a study of blood T cell repertoires in COVID-19. On the study more broadly: Specimens from acute and convalescent COVID-19 originated in the United States, Italy and Spain. From T cells, B-cell-depleted T cells, or PBMCs came the material, which was cDNA or gDNA.

Trimming took 4 bases from V and 3 from J, leaving 14 bases between them. CDR1 is SGHRS, CDR2 YFSETQ, per germline. The CDR3 consists of 14 residues. Original data processing: Estimation of nucleated cell counts relied on the amplification of reference gene primers. TCRdb keeps only in-frame clones here, not all; method: immunoSEQ multiplex PCR. The V and J calls and clone size are taken from that table; D and trimming were inferred from the DNA. The sample consists of roughly 120,000 clones, about 86% of them appearing once. The genes are TRBV5-1 and TRBJ2-7, with D perhaps TRBD1 (6 bases). The specimen was peripheral blood. The source is a man between 70 and 80 years old who had recovered from COVID-19. CDR3 coding DNA: TGCGCCAGCAGCGCAAACGACAGGAACTACGAGCAGTACTTC. It specifies CASSANDRNYEQYF.